A single TCR beta chain is shown here with its context. Antigen specificity is unknown. The data were taken from a study of chemoradiotherapy in HPV16-positive cancers. Overall study: Candidate HPV-specific T-cell clones and common TCR motifs came from functional assays in a couple of HPV16-positive patients. Points from the study as a whole: HPV-specific T cells were functionally defined from only a couple of HPV16-positive patients. During treatment, candidate HPV-specific clones and E7-related motifs expanded in tumor.

Generated by immunoSEQ multiplex PCR, the TCRdb table keeps only in-frame clones and is missing some. The data show about 14,000 clones, 65% to 85% seen once. Samples were taken several times over chemoradiotherapy. The germline V gene encodes CDR1 LNHDA and CDR2 SQIVND (reference sequence). The V end lost 0 bases, the J end lost 3 bases, and 11 bases lay between the germline ends. This CDR3 has 16 amino acids. The chain has TRBV19 and TRBJ2-2; tentatively, D is TRBD2 (6 bases). This receptor was obtained from a human donor with HPV-associated anogenital cancer. The specimen was collected from a patient who underwent chemoradiotherapy. CDR3 bases: TGTGCCAGTAGTATAGATCGGGAGTTATACACCGGGGAGCTGTTTTTT. Its translation is CASSIDRELYTGELFF.